This TCR beta chain is from a study of T cells in women clearing cervical HPV infection. Study details: Case blood drawn at lesion detection; control blood after infection cleared. Points from the study as a whole: Repertoire richness, not evenness, was significantly elevated in CIN3+ cases versus controls. TRBV6-7 abundance was lower in cases than controls (approximately 0.11% versus 0.16%).

Trimming pared 6 bases from V and 3 bases from J, leaving 13 bases between. Germline CDR1 is WNHNN and CDR2 is SYGVQD (reference sequence). The CDR3 is 14 residues long. All participants had a single incident cervical HPV16 infection, and prevalent HPV16 infections were excluded. Points on this clone: Its antigen is unknown. The observed sequence ends 3 residues before the CDR3 terminus, with the missing tail filled in from the germline J gene.

Generated by immunoSEQ multiplex PCR, the TCRdb table keeps only in-frame clones and is missing some. The specimen's table records fewer than 35,000 clones. The sequencing input was blood buffy coat. The source of this sequence is a woman aged 18 to 75 with a cervical HPV16 infection that either progressed to CIN3+ or cleared (not recorded which). The chain uses TRBV10-1 and TRBJ2-3; weak D call: TRBD1 (6 bases). This CDR3 is CASSRQVTTDTQYF. Incomplete CDR3 DNA: TGCGCCAGCAGCCGACAGGTGACGACAGATACG.